The 27 T cell receptor beta chains below come from one sample, sequenced in a study of preoperative IRX-2 immunotherapy in early breast cancer. Documented treatment: preoperative locoregional IRX-2 cytokine immunotherapy. The data were produced by immunoSEQ multiplex PCR, yet TCRdb's version contains in-frame clones alone and is incomplete. The repertoire consists of 3,000 to 3,500 clones, with approximately 78% occurring once and the leading ten covering 7%. The specimen comprised tumor tissue, sampled after IRX-2 immunotherapy. The receptors originated from a human donor with breast cancer.

The CDR3 protein is CASSLGVGASTEAFF. In DNA, the CDR3 is TGTGCCAGCAGCTTAGGGGTCGGGGCTTCCACTGAAGCTTTCTTT. V and J are TRBV7-5 and TRBJ1-1. TRBV7-5 is described as a pseudogene. This CDR3 has 15 amino acids.

The chain joins TRBV10-3 to TRBJ1-5; no clear D. The length of the CDR3 is 15 residues. Trimming left V 2 bases short and J 0 bases short, with 8 bases between. Germline CDR1 is ENHRY and CDR2 is SYGVKD. The CDR3 bases are TGTGCCATCAGTGAGGGCAGCCATAGCAATCAGCCCCAGCATTTT. Translating gives CAISEGSHSNQPQHF.

This clone was detected a few times. This chain links TRBV11-3 with TRBJ1-4, with TRBD1 matching 7 bases. The CDR3 is 14 amino acids. Germline V gives CDR1 SGHNT, CDR2 YENEEA. V trimming: 3 bases; J trimming: 4 bases; junction bases outside the gene matches: 2. CDR3 DNA: TGTGCCAGCAGCTTTACAGGGGTTAATGAAAAACTGTTTTTT. It encodes CASSFTGVNEKLFF.

This chain uses TRBV11-1 with TRBJ2-3, with TRBD2 matching over 11 bases. Germline loops: CDR1 SGHAT, CDR2 FQDESV (reference sequence). V trimming: 1 base; J trimming: 2 bases; junction bases outside the gene matches: 11. The CDR3 loop spans 19 amino acids. CDR3: CASSLGALGTSGYTDTQYF. The CDR3 region has the DNA TGTGCCAGCAGCTTAGGGGCCCTCGGGACTAGCGGATACACAGATACGCAGTATTTT.

The chain joins TRBV10-2 to TRBJ2-1, with D possibly called TRBD1 or TRBD2 (5 bases each). This CDR3 has 15 amino acids. V was pared by 6 bases and J by 2 bases, with 14 bases between. CDR1 is WSHSY and CDR2 is SAAADI in the germline V gene. CDR3 in amino acids: CASSLRGGPYNEQFF. The CDR3 coding sequence is TGCGCCAGCAGCTTACGGGGCGGCCCCTACAATGAGCAGTTCTTC.

The J gene is TRBJ1-2, the V gene TRBV11-3; no clear D. The CDR3 contains 14 residues. Trimming took off 3 bases at V and 7 bases at J, with 15 bases between the two ends. Germline-derived CDR1 and CDR2 are SGHNT and YENEEA. The CDR3 nucleotides are TGTGCCAGCAGCTTCATGCAAGGATCGTCTGGCTACACCTTC. It codes for CASSFMQGSSGYTF.

The gene calls are TRBV7-4 and TRBJ2-3; unclear D gene. With 3 bases removed from V and 0 bases from J, the gap between germline ends came to 7 bases. The CDR3 runs 14 residues. Germline CDR1 SGHVT, CDR2 SQSDAQ. The CDR3 DNA reads TGTGCCAGCAGCTTGGGTTCTAGCACAGATACGCAGTATTTT. Translating gives CASSLGSSTDTQYF. Using reference TRBV7-4 and TRBJ2-3 for the parts outside the CDR3, the full variable domain is GAGVSQSPRYKVAKRGRDVALRCDSISGHVTLYWYRQTLGQGSEVLTYSQSDAQRDKSGRPSGRFSAERPERSVSTLKIQRTEQGDSAVYLCASSLGSSTDTQYFGPGTRLTVL.

The genes are TRBV28 and TRBJ2-1; 13 bases map to TRBD2. Germline CDR1 reads MDHEN; CDR2 reads SYDVKM. The CDR3 sequence is 18 residues long. J gave up 7 bases and V 0 bases, and 9 bases lay outside the gene matches. In nucleotides, the CDR3 is TGTGCCAGCAGTTTATGGACTAGCGGGAGGTCGGGGGCGAATGAGCAGTTCTTC. Translated, it gives CASSLWTSGRSGANEQFF.

As for this clone: This sample includes further DNA sequences coding for the same CDR3. CDR3 sequence: CAISEGGSNYGYTF. The CDR3 DNA is TGTGCCATCAGTGAGGGCGGCAGTAACTATGGCTACACCTTC. This sequence joins TRBV10-3 and TRBJ1-2, with D unresolved. Germline CDR1 ENHRY, CDR2 SYGVKD. V was pared by 2 bases and J by 1 base, with 8 bases between. This CDR3 contains 14 residues.

V gene TRBV7-4 combines with J gene TRBJ2-7, with 12 positions matching TRBD2. The germline gives CDR1 SGHVT, CDR2 SQSDAQ. V trimming: 5 bases; J trimming: 6 bases; junction bases outside the gene matches: 8. The CDR3 has 15 amino acids. The DNA of the CDR3 is TGTGCCAGCAGCCGTAGGACTAGCGGGATTACCGAGCAGTACTTC. It codes for CASSRRTSGITEQYF. The full variable domain, in which reference TRBV7-4 and TRBJ2-7 provide the parts outside the CDR3, is GAGVSQSPRYKVAKRGRDVALRCDSISGHVTLYWYRQTLGQGSEVLTYSQSDAQRDKSGRPSGRFSAERPERSVSTLKIQRTEQGDSAVYLCASSRRTSGITEQYFGPGTRLTVT.

The genes are TRBV23-1 and TRBJ2-5; 11 bases are a match to TRBD2. TRBV23-1 is marked as an open reading frame, function uncertain. CDR3 size: 21 residues. With 0 bases clipped from V and 0 bases from J, the junction kept 15 bases outside the gene matches. The DNA of the CDR3 is TGCGCCAGCAGTCAATCTACACGGCTAGCGGGAGGCCCGATGTACCAAGAGACCCAGTACTTC. This encodes CASSQSTRLAGGPMYQETQYF.

The rearrangement uses TRBV30 and TRBJ2-3; tentatively, D is TRBD2 (5 bases). CDR3 length: 13 residues. From germline, CDR1 is GTSNPN and CDR2 SVGIG (reference sequence). V gave up 3 bases and J gave up 3 bases, with 10 bases separating them. CDR3 in DNA: TGTGCCTGGAGCGGGAAGGGTACAGATACGCAGTATTTT. Its protein is CAWSGKGTDTQYF.

J is TRBJ2-1 and V is TRBV6-8, with TRBD2 matching over 9 bases. The junction had 15 bases not matched to a gene; V was cut back by 6 bases and J by 6 bases. Per the germline V gene, CDR1 is MNHGY and CDR2 is SAAAGT. The CDR3 sequence is 17 residues long. CDR3 sequence (DNA): TGTGCCAGCAGACTCATTTCCAGCAGCGGGAGGCTCAATGAGCAGTTCTTC. Translating it yields CASRLISSSGRLNEQFF.

This clone was found a few times. The chain joins TRBV6-8 to TRBJ1-1; maybe TRBD1 (5 bases). CDR3 length: 17 amino acids. The V gene lost 4 bases and the J gene lost 0 bases, with 18 bases spanning the gap. The germline V gene has CDR1 MNHGY and CDR2 SAAAGT. The CDR3 spells CASSSPAGRSMNTEAFF. In nucleotides, the CDR3 is TGTGCCAGCAGTTCTCCAGCAGGGAGGTCAATGAACACTGAAGCTTTCTTT.

CDR3 nucleotides: TGTGCCAGCAGCTCCCTAGCGGGAGGGTATGGCGAGCAGTACTTC. Its protein is CASSSLAGGYGEQYF. The chain joins TRBV11-3 to TRBJ2-7; 12 bases are a match to TRBD2. The V and J ends lost 4 bases and 6 bases, in that order; junction bases with no gene match: 7. The CDR3 extends over 15 amino acids. Germline V gene data show CDR1 as SGHNT and CDR2 as YENEEA.

This clone showed up just once. V gene TRBV5-1 combines with J gene TRBJ2-6, with 10 bases lining up with TRBD1. There are 17 residues in the CDR3. Germline V gives CDR1 SGHRS, CDR2 YFSETQ. Trimming cost V 0 bases and J 0 bases; bases outside gene matches: 0. CDR3 protein: CASSLGTGGSGANVLTF. Here the CDR3 DNA reads TGCGCCAGCAGCTTGGGGACAGGGGGCTCTGGGGCCAACGTCCTGACTTTC.

The rearrangement links TRBV6-8 to TRBJ1-5, with 7 bases identical to TRBD1. The CDR3 consists of 14 residues. Per germline, CDR1 MNHGY and CDR2 SAAAGT. The V segment lost 6 bases and the J segment 11 bases; nucleotides outside the gene matches: 13. CDR3 sequence: CASRPPGQFSAQHF. The CDR3 DNA sequence: TGTGCCAGCAGGCCTCCGGGACAGTTTTCTGCCCAGCATTTT.

The V call is TRBV29-1, the J call TRBJ1-1; D gene ambiguous. Germline V gene lookup returns CDR1 SQVTM and CDR2 ANQGSEA. This CDR3 is 13 amino acids long. Trimming took 3 bases from V and 1 from J, leaving 9 bases between them. The CDR3 bases are TGCAGCGTTGAGGGGTCGGAGAACACTGAAGCTTTCTTT. This translates into CSVEGSENTEAFF.

The genes are TRBV6-8 and TRBJ2-1; D gene uncertain. This CDR3 is 15 amino acids long. In germline, CDR1 is MNHGY, CDR2 SAAAGT. Trimming removed 7 bases from V and 7 bases from J, with 20 bases in between. The DNA for the CDR3 is TGTGCCAGCATAACGGGCTCACCATTACGAAATGAGCAGTTCTTC. This encodes CASITGSPLRNEQFF.

This sequence joins TRBV23-1 and TRBJ1-2; D not resolved. TRBV23-1 belongs to the ORF category, with a function that is uncertain. The CDR3 consists of 14 residues. V was pared by 6 bases and J by 2 bases, with 13 bases between. CDR3 residues: CASSQDAENYGYTF. The CDR3 DNA reads TGCGCCAGCAGCCAAGACGCAGAGAACTATGGCTACACCTTC.

This chain links TRBV28 with TRBJ1-2, with no clear D. The CDR3 sequence is 13 residues long. Trimming took off 7 bases at V and 3 bases at J, with 12 bases between the two ends. Germline V gives CDR1 MDHEN, CDR2 SYDVKM. The CDR3 region has the DNA TGTGCCAGCACTTCCGGGGTGGACTATGGCTACACCTTC. It specifies CASTSGVDYGYTF.

This clone was picked up a small number of times. V usage is TRBV6-8 and J usage is TRBJ1-5; D might be TRBD1 (6 bases). The CDR3 extends over 16 amino acids. Deletions cut 6 bases from V and 7 bases from J, with 22 bases between. The germline gives CDR1 MNHGY, CDR2 SAAAGT. The CDR3 nucleotides are TGTGCCAGCAGCCCAGCCTACGACAGGAAAGGGCAGCCCCAGCATTTT. This codes for CASSPAYDRKGQPQHF.

This clone was detected only a few times. The rearrangement uses TRBV10-3 and TRBJ1-2; D may be TRBD1 (5 bases). V was cut by 0 bases and J by 3 bases, with 11 bases left in between. Germline V gene data show CDR1 as ENHRY and CDR2 as SYGVKD. The CDR3 is made up of 15 amino acids. The CDR3 reads CAISESARVDYGYTF. The CDR3 nucleotides are TGTGCCATCAGTGAGTCGGCCAGGGTCGACTATGGCTACACCTTC.

This clone qualifies as large. This chain joins TRBV11-3 and TRBJ2-7; 13 positions agree with TRBD2. With V trimmed by 5 bases and J by 6 bases, 7 bases remained unmatched. The germline CDR1 and CDR2 sequences are SGHNT and YENEEA. The CDR3 has 15 amino acids. CDR3 coding DNA: TGTGCCAGCAGCCCTAGGACTAGCGGGAGACCCGAGCAGTACTTC. Translation gives CASSPRTSGRPEQYF. The full variable domain, in which reference TRBV11-3 and TRBJ2-7 provide the parts outside the CDR3, is EAGVVQSPRYKIIEKKQPVAFWCNPISGHNTLYWYLQNLGQGPELLIRYENEEAVDDSQLPKDRFSAERLKGVDSTLKIQPAELGDSAVYLCASSPRTSGRPEQYFGPGTRLTVT.

The V gene is TRBV28, the J gene TRBJ1-2, with D unclear. This CDR3 region has 15 residues. Germline CDR1 MDHEN, CDR2 SYDVKM. Deletions cut 6 bases from V and 7 bases from J, with 21 bases between. As DNA, the CDR3 is TGTGCCAGCAGGAAATCAGACAAGTATCATTTTGGCTACACCTTC. Translated, it gives CASRKSDKYHFGYTF.

This clone was seen only a few times. This rearrangement joins TRBV11-3 to TRBJ2-7; 7 nucleotides match TRBD2. The CDR3 runs to 15 residues. CDR1 and CDR2 (germline): SGHNT, YENEEA. J gave up 9 bases and V 3 bases, and 14 bases lay outside the gene matches. The CDR3 loop is CASSFSGGRASVQYF. The CDR3 nucleotides read TGTGCCAGCAGCTTTTCCGGAGGGAGGGCCTCAGTGCAGTACTTC. Using reference TRBV11-3 and TRBJ2-7 for the parts outside the CDR3, the full variable domain is EAGVVQSPRYKIIEKKQPVAFWCNPISGHNTLYWYLQNLGQGPELLIRYENEEAVDDSQLPKDRFSAERLKGVDSTLKIQPAELGDSAVYLCASSFSGGRASVQYFGPGTRLTVT.

This clone was picked up a small number of times. The genes are TRBV11-3 and TRBJ1-2; D might be TRBD1 (6 bases). Germline loops: CDR1 SGHNT, CDR2 YENEEA. The CDR3 is made up of 14 amino acids. Trimming stripped 3 bases from V and 8 bases from J, with 16 bases between. The CDR3 nucleotides are TGTGCCAGCAGCTTTCCGGGACACCGTTCCGGCTACACCTTC. It yields the protein CASSFPGHRSGYTF. Complete variable domain (other parts from reference TRBV11-3 and TRBJ1-2): EAGVVQSPRYKIIEKKQPVAFWCNPISGHNTLYWYLQNLGQGPELLIRYENEEAVDDSQLPKDRFSAERLKGVDSTLKIQPAELGDSAVYLCASSFPGHRSGYTFGSGTRLTVV.